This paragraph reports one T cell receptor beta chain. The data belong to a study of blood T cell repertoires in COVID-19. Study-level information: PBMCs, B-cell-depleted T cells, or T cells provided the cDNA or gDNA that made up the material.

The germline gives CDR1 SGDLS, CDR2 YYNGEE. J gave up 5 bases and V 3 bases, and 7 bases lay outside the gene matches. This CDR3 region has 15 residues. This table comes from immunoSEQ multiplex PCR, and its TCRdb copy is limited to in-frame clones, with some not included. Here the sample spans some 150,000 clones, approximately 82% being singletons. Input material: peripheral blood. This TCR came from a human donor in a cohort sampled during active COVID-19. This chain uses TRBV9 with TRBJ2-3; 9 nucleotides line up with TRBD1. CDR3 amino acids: CASSAHRGQGDTQYF. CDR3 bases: TGTGCCAGCAGCGCCCACAGGGGGCAGGGAGATACGCAGTATTTT.